Sequencing of this TCR beta chain was carried out in a study of T cell responses to AZD1222 COVID-19 vaccine. The method was immunoSEQ multiplex PCR; TCRdb's version includes in-frame clones alone and lacks a portion of them. This sample has about 150,000 clones, with 75% to 95% found just once. This clone was found a few times. Per the germline V gene, CDR1 is MNHEY and CDR2 is SVGAGI. J was trimmed by 6 bases and V by 6 bases; bases with no gene match: 10. The CDR3 runs 14 residues. This receptor was identified in an adult in good health. The input for sequencing was peripheral blood, taken on day 0 of AZD1222 vaccination. This chain connects TRBV6-5 to TRBJ1-2, with TRBD1 identical over 7 bases. CDR3 sequence: CASSQGGTDNGYTF. In DNA, the CDR3 is TGTGCCAGCAGCCAAGGGGGGACAGACAATGGCTACACCTTC.